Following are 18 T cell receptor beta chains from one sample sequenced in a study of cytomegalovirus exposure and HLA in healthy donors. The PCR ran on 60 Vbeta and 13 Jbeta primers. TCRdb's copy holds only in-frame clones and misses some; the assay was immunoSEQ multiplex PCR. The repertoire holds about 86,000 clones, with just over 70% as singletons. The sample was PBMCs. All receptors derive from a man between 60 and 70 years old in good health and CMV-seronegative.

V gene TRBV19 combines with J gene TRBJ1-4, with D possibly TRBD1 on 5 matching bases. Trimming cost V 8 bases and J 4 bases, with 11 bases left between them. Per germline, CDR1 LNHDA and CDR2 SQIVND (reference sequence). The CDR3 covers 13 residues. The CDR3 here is CASQQEINEKLFF. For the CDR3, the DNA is TGTGCCAGTCAACAGGAGATTAATGAAAAACTGTTTTTT.

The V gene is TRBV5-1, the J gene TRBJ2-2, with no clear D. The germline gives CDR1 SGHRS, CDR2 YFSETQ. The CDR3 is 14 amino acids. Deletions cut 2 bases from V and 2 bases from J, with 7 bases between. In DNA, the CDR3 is TGCGCCAGCAGCTTACCGGTAAACACCGGGGAGCTGTTTTTT. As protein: CASSLPVNTGELFF.

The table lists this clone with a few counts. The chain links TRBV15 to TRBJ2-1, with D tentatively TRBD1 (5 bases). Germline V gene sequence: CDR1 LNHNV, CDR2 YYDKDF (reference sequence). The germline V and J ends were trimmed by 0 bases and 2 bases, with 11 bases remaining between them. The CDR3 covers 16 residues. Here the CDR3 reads CATSRDQVTAYNEQFF. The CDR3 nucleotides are TGTGCCACCAGCAGAGATCAGGTGACAGCCTACAATGAGCAGTTCTTC.

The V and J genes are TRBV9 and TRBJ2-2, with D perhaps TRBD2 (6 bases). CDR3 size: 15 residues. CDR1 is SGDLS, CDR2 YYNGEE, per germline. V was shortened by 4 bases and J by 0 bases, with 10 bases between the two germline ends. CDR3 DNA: TGTGCCAGCAGCCGGGACTTGACGAACACCGGGGAGCTGTTTTTT. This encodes CASSRDLTNTGELFF.

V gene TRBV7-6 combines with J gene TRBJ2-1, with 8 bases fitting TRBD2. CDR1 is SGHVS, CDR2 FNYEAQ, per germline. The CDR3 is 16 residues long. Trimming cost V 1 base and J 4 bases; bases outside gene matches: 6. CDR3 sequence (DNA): TGTGCCAGCAGCTTAGTGTCTAGCGGGCGGTACAATGAGCAGTTCTTC. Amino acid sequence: CASSLVSSGRYNEQFF. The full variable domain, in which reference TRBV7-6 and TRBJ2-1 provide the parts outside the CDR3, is GAGVSQSPRYKVTKRGQDVALRCDPISGHVSLYWYRQALGQGPEFLTYFNYEAQQDKSGLPNDRFSAERPEGSISTLTIQRTEQRDSAMYRCASSLVSSGRYNEQFFGPGTRLTVL.

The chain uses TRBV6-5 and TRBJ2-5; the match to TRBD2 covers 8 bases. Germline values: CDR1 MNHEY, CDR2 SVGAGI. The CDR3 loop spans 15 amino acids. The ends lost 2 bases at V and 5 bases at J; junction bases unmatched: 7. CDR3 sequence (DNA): TGTGCCAGCAGTTACGGTTCGGGGGGGGTCGAGACCCAGTACTTC. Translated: CASSYGSGGVETQYF.

CDR3 loop: CASSLETGPNTEAFF. In nucleotides, the CDR3 is TGTGCCAGCAGCTTAGAGACAGGGCCTAACACTGAAGCTTTCTTT. The rearrangement joins TRBV7-8 to TRBJ1-1, with TRBD1 matching 7 bases. V lost 1 base, J lost 2 bases, and 4 bases stayed unmatched. Germline loops: CDR1 SGHVS, CDR2 FQNEAQ. This CDR3 comprises 15 residues.

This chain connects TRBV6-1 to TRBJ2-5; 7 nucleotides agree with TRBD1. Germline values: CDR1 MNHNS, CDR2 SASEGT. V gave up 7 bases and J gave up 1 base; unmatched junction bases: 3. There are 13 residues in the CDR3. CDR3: CASTKGAQETQYF. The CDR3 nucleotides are TGTGCCAGCACGAAGGGGGCCCAAGAGACCCAGTACTTC.

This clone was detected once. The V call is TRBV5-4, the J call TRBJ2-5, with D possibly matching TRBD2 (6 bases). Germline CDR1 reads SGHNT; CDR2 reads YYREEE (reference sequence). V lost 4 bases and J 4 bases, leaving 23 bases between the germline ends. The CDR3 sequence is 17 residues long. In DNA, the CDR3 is TGTGCCAGCAGCCCACGACTAGAGCAGGGCGCACGAGAGACCCAGTACTTC. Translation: CASSPRLEQGARETQYF.

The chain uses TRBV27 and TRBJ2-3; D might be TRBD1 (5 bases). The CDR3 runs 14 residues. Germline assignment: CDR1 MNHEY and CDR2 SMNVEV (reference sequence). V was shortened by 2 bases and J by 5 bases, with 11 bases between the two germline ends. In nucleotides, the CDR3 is TGTGCCAGCAGTTTACAGGGAAAGGGAGATACGCAGTATTTT. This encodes CASSLQGKGDTQYF.

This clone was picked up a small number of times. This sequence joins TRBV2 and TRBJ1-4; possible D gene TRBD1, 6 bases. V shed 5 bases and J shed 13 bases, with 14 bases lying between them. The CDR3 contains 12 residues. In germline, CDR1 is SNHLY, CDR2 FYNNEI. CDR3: CASSLGAEVLFF. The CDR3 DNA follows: TGTGCCAGCAGTTTGGGGGCGGAAGTACTGTTTTTT.

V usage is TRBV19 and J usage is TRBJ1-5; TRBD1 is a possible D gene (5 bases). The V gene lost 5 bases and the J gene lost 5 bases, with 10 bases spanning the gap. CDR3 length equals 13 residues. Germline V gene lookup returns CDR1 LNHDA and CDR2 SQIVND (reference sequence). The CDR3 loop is CASSADSYQPQHF. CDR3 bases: TGTGCCAGTAGTGCTGACAGCTATCAGCCCCAGCATTTT.

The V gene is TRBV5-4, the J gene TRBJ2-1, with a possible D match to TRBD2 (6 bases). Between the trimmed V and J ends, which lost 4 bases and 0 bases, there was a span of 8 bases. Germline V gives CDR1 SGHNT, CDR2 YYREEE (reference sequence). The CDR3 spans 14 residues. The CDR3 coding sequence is TGTGCCAGCAGCCGGGAGAGCTCCTACAATGAGCAGTTCTTC. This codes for CASSRESSYNEQFF.

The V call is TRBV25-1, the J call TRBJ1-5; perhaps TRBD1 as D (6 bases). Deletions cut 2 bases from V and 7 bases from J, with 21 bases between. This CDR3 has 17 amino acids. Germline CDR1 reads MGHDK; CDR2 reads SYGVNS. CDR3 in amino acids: CASSEKGEGGWRQPQHF. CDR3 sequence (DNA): TGTGCCAGCAGTGAAAAGGGGGAGGGGGGGTGGCGGCAGCCCCAGCATTTT.

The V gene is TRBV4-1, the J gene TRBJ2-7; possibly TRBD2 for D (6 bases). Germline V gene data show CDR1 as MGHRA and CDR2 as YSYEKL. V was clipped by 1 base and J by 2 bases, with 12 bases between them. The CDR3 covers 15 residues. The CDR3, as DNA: TGCGCCAGCAGCCAAGGCACTGGGGGGACCTACGAGCAGTACTTC. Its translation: CASSQGTGGTYEQYF.

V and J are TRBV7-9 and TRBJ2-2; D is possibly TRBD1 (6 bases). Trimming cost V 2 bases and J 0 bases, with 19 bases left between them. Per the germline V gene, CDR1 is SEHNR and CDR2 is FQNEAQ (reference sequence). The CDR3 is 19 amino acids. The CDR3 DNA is TGTGCCAGCAGCTTAACCGCCCTCCGACAGGCCTCGAACACCGGGGAGCTGTTTTTT. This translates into CASSLTALRQASNTGELFF.

The DNA for the CDR3 is TGTGCCAGTAGTATTGGGCTTCCAACTAATGAAAAACTGTTTTTT. Translation gives CASSIGLPTNEKLFF. The V call is TRBV19, the J call TRBJ1-4; D remains ambiguous. The CDR3 loop spans 15 amino acids. Germline V gene lookup returns CDR1 LNHDA and CDR2 SQIVND (reference sequence). V gave up 3 bases and J gave up 0 bases, with 8 bases separating them.

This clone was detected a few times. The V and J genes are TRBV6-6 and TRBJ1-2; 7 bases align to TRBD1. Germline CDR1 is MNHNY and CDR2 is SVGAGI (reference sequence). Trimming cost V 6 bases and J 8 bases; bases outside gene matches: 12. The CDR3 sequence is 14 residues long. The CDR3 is CASRHGDSSKGYTF. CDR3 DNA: TGTGCCAGCAGACACGGGGACAGCTCGAAGGGCTACACCTTC.